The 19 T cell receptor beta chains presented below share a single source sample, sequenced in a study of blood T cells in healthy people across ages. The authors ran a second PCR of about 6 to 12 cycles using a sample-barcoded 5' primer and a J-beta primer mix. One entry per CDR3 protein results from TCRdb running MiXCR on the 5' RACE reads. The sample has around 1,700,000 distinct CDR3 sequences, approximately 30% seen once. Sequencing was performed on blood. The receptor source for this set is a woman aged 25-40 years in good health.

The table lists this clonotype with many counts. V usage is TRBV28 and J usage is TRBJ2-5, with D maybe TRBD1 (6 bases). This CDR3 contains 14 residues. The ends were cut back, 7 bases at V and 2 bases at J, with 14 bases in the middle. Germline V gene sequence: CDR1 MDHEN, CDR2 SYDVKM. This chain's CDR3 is CASTFEGVQETQYF. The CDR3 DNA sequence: TGTGCCAGCACCTTCGAGGGGGTACAAGAGACCCAGTACTTC.

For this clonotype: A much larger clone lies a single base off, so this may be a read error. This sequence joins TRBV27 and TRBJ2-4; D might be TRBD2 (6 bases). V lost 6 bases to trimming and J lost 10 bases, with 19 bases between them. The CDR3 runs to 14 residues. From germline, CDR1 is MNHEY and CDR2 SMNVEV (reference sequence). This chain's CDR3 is CASRLRGLGGIQYF. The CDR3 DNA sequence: TGTGCCAGCAGGTTAAGGGGCCTGGGGGGAATTCAGTACTTC.

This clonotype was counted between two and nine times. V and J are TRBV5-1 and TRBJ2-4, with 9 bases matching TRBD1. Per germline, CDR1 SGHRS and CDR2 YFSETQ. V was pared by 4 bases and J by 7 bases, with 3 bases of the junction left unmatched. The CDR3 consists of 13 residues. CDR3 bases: TGCGCCAGCAGCGAGACAGGGGGGAACATTCAGTACTTC. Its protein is CASSETGGNIQYF.

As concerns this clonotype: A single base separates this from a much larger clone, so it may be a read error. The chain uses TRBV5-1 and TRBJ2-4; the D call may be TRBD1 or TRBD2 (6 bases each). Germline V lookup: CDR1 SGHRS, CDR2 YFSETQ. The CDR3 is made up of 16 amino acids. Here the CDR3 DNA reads TGCGCCAGCAGCCCGGGGACTCCATTAGGGGGAAACGTTCAGTACTTC. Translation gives CASSPGTPLGGNVQYF.

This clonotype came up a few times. The chain's CDR3 is CASSSKRLAGFSTDTQYF. CDR3 DNA: TGTGCCAGCAGTTCCAAGAGACTAGCGGGATTCTCCACAGATACGCAGTATTTT. The chain recombines TRBV6-2 or TRBV6-3 with TRBJ2-3; 11 positions agree with TRBD2. Germline V lookup: CDR1 MNHEY, CDR2 SVGEGT. CDR3 length equals 18 residues. V shed 4 bases, J shed 2 bases, and the junction held 11 bases outside the gene matches.

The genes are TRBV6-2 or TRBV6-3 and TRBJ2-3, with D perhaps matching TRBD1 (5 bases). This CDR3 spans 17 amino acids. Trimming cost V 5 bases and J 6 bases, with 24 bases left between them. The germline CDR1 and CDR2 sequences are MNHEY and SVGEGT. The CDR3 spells CASSGRHGQGSRDTQYF. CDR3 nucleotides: TGTGCCAGCAGTGGACGGCATGGGCAGGGAAGTAGGGATACGCAGTATTTT.

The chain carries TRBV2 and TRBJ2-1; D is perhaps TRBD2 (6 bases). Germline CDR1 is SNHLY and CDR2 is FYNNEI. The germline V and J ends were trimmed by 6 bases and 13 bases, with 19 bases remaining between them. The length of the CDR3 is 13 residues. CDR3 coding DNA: TGTGCCAGCAGGGGGGTCGCGGGGAAACAACAGTTCTTC. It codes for CASRGVAGKQQFF.

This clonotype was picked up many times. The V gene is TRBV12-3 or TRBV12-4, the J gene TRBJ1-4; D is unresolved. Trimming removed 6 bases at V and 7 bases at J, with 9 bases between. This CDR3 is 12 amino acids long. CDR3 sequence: CASRLSGEKLFF. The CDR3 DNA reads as TGTGCCAGCAGATTATCCGGTGAAAAACTGTTTTTT.

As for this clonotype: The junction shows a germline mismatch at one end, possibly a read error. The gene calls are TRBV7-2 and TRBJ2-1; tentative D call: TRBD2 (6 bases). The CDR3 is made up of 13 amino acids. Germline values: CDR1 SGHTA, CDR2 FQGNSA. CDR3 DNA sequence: TGTGTCAGCACCTACCAGGGACTCTCCGAGCAGTTCTTC. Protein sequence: CVSTYQGLSEQFF.

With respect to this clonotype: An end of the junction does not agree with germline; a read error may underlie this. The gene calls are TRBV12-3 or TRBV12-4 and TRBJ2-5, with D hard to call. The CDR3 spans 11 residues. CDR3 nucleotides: TGTGCCTGCAGTTTAGTGGGTGAGCAGTACTTC. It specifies CACSLVGEQYF.

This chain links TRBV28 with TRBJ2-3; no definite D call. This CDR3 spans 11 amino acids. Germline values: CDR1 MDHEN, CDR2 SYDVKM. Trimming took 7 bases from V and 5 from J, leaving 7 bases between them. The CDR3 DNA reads TGTGCCAGCACCCTCTTAGATACGCAGTATTTT. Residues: CASTLLDTQYF.

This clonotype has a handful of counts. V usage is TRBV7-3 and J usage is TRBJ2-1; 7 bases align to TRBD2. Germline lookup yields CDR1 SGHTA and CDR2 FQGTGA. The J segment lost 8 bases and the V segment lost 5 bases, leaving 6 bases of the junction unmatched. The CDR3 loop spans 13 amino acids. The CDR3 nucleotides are TGTGCCAGCAGCCCCGGGACTAATTATGAGCAGTTCTTC. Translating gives CASSPGTNYEQFF.

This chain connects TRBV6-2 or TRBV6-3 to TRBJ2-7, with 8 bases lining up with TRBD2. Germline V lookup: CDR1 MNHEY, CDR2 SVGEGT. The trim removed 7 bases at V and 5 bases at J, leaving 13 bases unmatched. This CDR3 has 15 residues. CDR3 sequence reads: CASTPGGGRPDEQYF. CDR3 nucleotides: TGTGCCAGCACCCCTGGAGGCGGGAGGCCGGACGAGCAGTACTTC.

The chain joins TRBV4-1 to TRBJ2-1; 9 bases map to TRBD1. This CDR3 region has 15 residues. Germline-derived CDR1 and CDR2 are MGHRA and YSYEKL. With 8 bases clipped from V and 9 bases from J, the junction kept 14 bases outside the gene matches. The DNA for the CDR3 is TGCGCCAGCGGACAAGCGGGGACAGGGAGGTCTGAGCAGTTCTTC. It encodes CASGQAGTGRSEQFF.

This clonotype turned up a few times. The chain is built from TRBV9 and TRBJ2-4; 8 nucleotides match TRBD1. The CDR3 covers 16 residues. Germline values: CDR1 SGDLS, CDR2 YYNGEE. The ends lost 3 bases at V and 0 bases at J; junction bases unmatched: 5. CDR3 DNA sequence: TGTGCCAGCAGCGGCCGACAGGGGATAGCCAAAAACATTCAGTACTTC. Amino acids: CASSGRQGIAKNIQYF.

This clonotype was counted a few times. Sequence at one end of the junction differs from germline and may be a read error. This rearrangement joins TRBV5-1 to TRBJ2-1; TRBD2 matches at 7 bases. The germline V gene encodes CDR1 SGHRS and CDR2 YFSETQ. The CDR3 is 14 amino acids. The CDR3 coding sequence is TGTGCCAGCAGTTCGGCGGGGGCCTACAATGAGCAGTTCTTC. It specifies CASSSAGAYNEQFF.

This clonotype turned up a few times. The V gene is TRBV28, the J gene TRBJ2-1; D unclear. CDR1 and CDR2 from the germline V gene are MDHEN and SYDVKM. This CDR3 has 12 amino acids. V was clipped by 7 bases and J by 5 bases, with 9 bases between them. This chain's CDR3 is CASNGQNNEQFF. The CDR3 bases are TGTGCCAGCAACGGTCAAAACAATGAGCAGTTCTTC. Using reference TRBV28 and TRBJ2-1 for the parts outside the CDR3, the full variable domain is DVKVTQSSRYLVKRTGEKVFLECVQDMDHENMFWYRQDPGLGLRLIYFSYDVKMKEKGDIPEGYSVSREKKERFSLILESASTNQTSMYLCASNGQNNEQFFGPGTRLTVL.

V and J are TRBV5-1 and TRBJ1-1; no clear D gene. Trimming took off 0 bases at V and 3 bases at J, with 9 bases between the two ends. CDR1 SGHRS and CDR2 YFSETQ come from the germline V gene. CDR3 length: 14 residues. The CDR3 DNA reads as TGCGCCAGCAGCTTGGAACAGTGGGACACTGAAGCTTTCTTT. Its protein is CASSLEQWDTEAFF.

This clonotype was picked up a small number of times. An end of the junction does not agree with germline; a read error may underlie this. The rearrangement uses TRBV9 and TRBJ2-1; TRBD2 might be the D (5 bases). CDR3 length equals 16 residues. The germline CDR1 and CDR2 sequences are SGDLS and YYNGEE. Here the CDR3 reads CASSVGFQGSRNGQFF. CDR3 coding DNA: TGTGCCAGCAGCGTGGGGTTTCAAGGGAGTCGCAATGGGCAGTTCTTC.